Shown below are 23 T cell receptor beta chains from a single sample sequenced in a study of T cell repertoires in cytomegalovirus infection. Their antigens remain unidentified. One entry per CDR3 protein results from TCRdb running MiXCR on the reads. The sample gives about 310,000 distinct CDR3 sequences, around 25% of which show up once; about an eighth is in the top ten. The sample here was cultured PBMCs, taken from culture after CMV antigen stimulation. Receptors originate from a human donor in good health (CMV status not recorded). Some clones in this sample may be carry-over from other donors' samples.

The J gene is TRBJ2-5, the V gene TRBV11-2; D is perhaps TRBD2 (5 bases). The V end was cut by 0 bases, the J end by 7 bases, with 9 bases between. The CDR3 length is 13 residues. Germline V gene lookup returns CDR1 SGHAT and CDR2 FQNNGV. The CDR3 is CASSLDREGTQYF. DNA for the CDR3: TGTGCCAGCAGCTTAGATCGGGAAGGGACCCAGTACTTC.

The chain recombines TRBV14 with TRBJ2-1, with D possibly TRBD2 on 6 matching bases. Per the germline V gene, CDR1 is SGHDN and CDR2 is FVKESK. There are 15 residues in the CDR3. V lost 1 base to trimming and J lost 2 bases, with 9 bases between them. The chain's CDR3 is CASSQGTTTYNEQFF. CDR3 nucleotide sequence: TGTGCCAGCAGCCAAGGGACTACCACCTACAATGAGCAGTTCTTC.

V usage is TRBV11-3 and J usage is TRBJ2-2; TRBD2 aligns across 8 bases. CDR3 length: 14 residues. Germline CDR1 reads SGHNT; CDR2 reads YENEEA. Germline trimming cut 6 bases from V and 4 bases from J; bases unmatched to any gene: 4. Here the CDR3 reads CASRVAGSTGELFF. The CDR3, as DNA: TGTGCCAGCAGAGTAGCGGGAAGCACCGGGGAGCTGTTTTTT.

The chain employs TRBV25-1 and TRBJ2-7; 7 positions agree with TRBD1. Trimming took 3 bases from V and 0 from J; bases not matched to a gene: 5. Germline V gives CDR1 MGHDK, CDR2 SYGVNS. The CDR3 runs 15 residues. The CDR3 protein is CASSESGGASYEQYF. The CDR3, as DNA: TGTGCCAGCAGTGAGTCAGGGGGAGCCTCCTACGAGCAGTACTTC.

This clonotype was observed a single time. The chain joins TRBV27 to TRBJ2-3; no definite D call. V was shortened by 5 bases and J by 6 bases, with 12 bases between the two germline ends. The CDR3 spans 13 residues. The germline gives CDR1 MNHEY, CDR2 SMNVEV (reference sequence). CDR3 DNA sequence: TGTGCCAGCAGTCACTATGGACCGGATACGCAGTATTTT. Its translation: CASSHYGPDTQYF.

The V and J genes are TRBV27 and TRBJ2-6; D is tentatively TRBD1 or TRBD2 (7 bases each). Trimming took off 6 bases at V and 2 bases at J, with 14 bases between the two ends. The length of the CDR3 is 16 residues. CDR1 and CDR2 (germline): MNHEY, SMNVEV (reference sequence). CDR3 region: CASRAQGGPGANVLTF. The CDR3 bases are TGTGCCAGCAGGGCCCAGGGGGGGCCTGGGGCCAACGTCCTGACTTTC.

The chain carries TRBV12-5 and TRBJ2-4, with TRBD2 matching over 9 bases. V lost 2 bases to trimming and J lost 4 bases; unmatched junction nucleotides: 6. CDR1 LGHNT and CDR2 FRNRAP come from the germline V gene. This CDR3 is built from 16 residues. CDR3 nucleotides: TGTGCTAGTGGTTTGCCCCGCGGGAGGGGGAAAAACATTCAGTACTTC. This sequence encodes CASGLPRGRGKNIQYF.

This clonotype has at least ten counts. The gene calls are TRBV7-2 and TRBJ2-2; tentatively, D is TRBD2 (5 bases). The CDR3 has 16 amino acids. Deletions cut 1 base from V and 2 bases from J, with 11 bases between. Germline V gene sequence: CDR1 SGHTA, CDR2 FQGNSA. The CDR3 protein is CASSLVGGRNTGELFF. As DNA, the CDR3 is TGTGCCAGCAGCTTAGTTGGCGGGCGAAACACCGGGGAGCTGTTTTTT.

In its sample, this clonotype was seen a few times. J is TRBJ2-7 and V is TRBV6-1; 9 nucleotides agree with TRBD1. This CDR3 region has 14 residues. The V and J ends lost 4 bases and 7 bases, in that order; junction bases with no gene match: 8. In germline, CDR1 is MNHNS, CDR2 SASEGT. Written as DNA, the CDR3 is TGTGCCAGCAGTGTTCGGGACAGGGAGGGAGAGCAGTACTTC. Translated: CASSVRDREGEQYF.

This clonotype was seen more than once but under ten times. The chain joins TRBV27 to TRBJ2-7, with D perhaps given as TRBD1 or TRBD2 (6 bases each). Trimming shortened V by 11 bases and J by 7 bases, and 18 bases separated the two germline ends. This CDR3 has 12 amino acids. CDR1 is MNHEY and CDR2 is SMNVEV in the germline V gene (reference sequence). The DNA for the CDR3 is TGTGCCGCCGGGGGCAGGGGTGCTGAGCAGTACTTC. Protein product: CAAGGRGAEQYF.

The V call is TRBV5-4, the J call TRBJ2-4, with a tentative D call TRBD1 (6 bases). V was pared by 4 bases and J by 8 bases, with 19 bases between. Germline CDR1 reads SGHNT; CDR2 reads YYREEE (reference sequence). The CDR3 runs 15 residues. DNA of the CDR3: TGTGCCAGCAGCCTCCAAAGGGGGTCGGATTACATTCAGTACTTC. Amino acid sequence: CASSLQRGSDYIQYF.

This clonotype came up a few times. The chain combines TRBV20-1 with TRBJ1-1, with 7 nucleotides matching TRBD1. Germline CDR1 is DFQATT and CDR2 is SNEGSKA (reference sequence). CDR3 length equals 14 residues. V lost 2 bases, J lost 3 bases, and 6 bases stayed unmatched. The CDR3 here is CSARQGGRDTEAFF. CDR3 sequence (DNA): TGCAGTGCTAGACAAGGGGGCCGGGACACTGAAGCTTTCTTT.

In regard to this clonotype: A junction boundary mismatches the germline segment, possibly from a read error. The chain recombines TRBV7-2 with TRBJ2-3; perhaps TRBD2 as D (7 bases). CDR1 is SGHTA, CDR2 FQGNSA, per germline. The CDR3 is made up of 17 amino acids. The CDR3 protein is CASSLDLWGGGTVTQYF. For the CDR3, the DNA is TGTGCCAGCAGCTTAGATCTTTGGGGGGGGGGCACAGTTACGCAGTATTTT.

The chain couples TRBV27 to TRBJ1-1; 7 bases agree with TRBD1. The V gene's germline CDR1 is MNHEY and CDR2 SMNVEV (reference sequence). The CDR3 spans 13 residues. Germline trimming cut 5 bases from V and 3 bases from J; bases unmatched to any gene: 3. CDR3 residues: CASSDREDTEAFF. CDR3 nucleotides: TGTGCCAGCAGTGACAGGGAGGACACTGAAGCTTTCTTT.

This clonotype was recorded at least ten times. The chain joins TRBV11-2 to TRBJ2-3; 9 bases fit TRBD2. The CDR3 has 14 amino acids. Germline V gene data show CDR1 as SGHAT and CDR2 as FQNNGV. Trimming cost V 8 bases and J 1 base; bases outside gene matches: 4. CDR3 coding DNA: TGTGCCAGCGGGACTAGCCTAGGCACAGATACGCAGTATTTT. Its translation: CASGTSLGTDTQYF.

The chain employs TRBV7-2 and TRBJ2-7, with TRBD2 matching 8 bases. The V segment lost 6 bases and the J segment 3 bases; nucleotides outside the gene matches: 10. Germline V gene lookup returns CDR1 SGHTA and CDR2 FQGNSA. The CDR3 has 15 amino acids. The CDR3 here is CASRNLAGPRYEQYF. The CDR3 nucleotides read TGTGCCAGCAGGAACCTAGCGGGCCCACGCTACGAGCAGTACTTC.

This clonotype was recorded at least ten times. J is TRBJ1-1 and V is TRBV12-3 or TRBV12-4, with 7 bases aligning to TRBD1. Losses at the gene ends were 7 bases for V and 0 bases for J; bases not matched to a gene: 8. The CDR3 contains 15 residues. The CDR3 protein is CASNTGEKMNTEAFF. CDR3 nucleotide sequence: TGTGCCAGCAATACAGGGGAAAAAATGAACACTGAAGCTTTCTTT.

This clonotype has only a few counts. The rearrangement links TRBV4-1 to TRBJ2-4; D is ambiguous. In germline, CDR1 is MGHRA, CDR2 YSYEKL. The V and J ends lost 5 bases and 0 bases respectively, with 14 bases between them. CDR3 length: 16 amino acids. In DNA form, the CDR3 reads TGCGCCAGCAGCGGAGTGGGGTTCCTAGCCAAAAACATTCAGTACTTC. It encodes CASSGVGFLAKNIQYF.

This clonotype was seen a few times. The rearrangement links TRBV12-3 or TRBV12-4 to TRBJ2-2; 14 positions match TRBD2. The CDR3 sequence is 20 residues long. V gave up 7 bases and J gave up 5 bases; unmatched junction bases: 18. The CDR3 coding sequence is TGTGCCAGCACCTTTAAACACCTGGGACTAGCGGGAGAAGGGACCGGGGAGCTGTTTTTT. The encoded protein is CASTFKHLGLAGEGTGELFF.

This sequence joins TRBV15 and TRBJ2-3; 7 positions agree with TRBD2. The CDR3 sequence is 15 residues long. Germline values: CDR1 LNHNV, CDR2 YYDKDF (reference sequence). Germline trimming cut 9 bases from V and 2 bases from J; bases unmatched to any gene: 11. This CDR3 reads CATKPRDYNTDTQYF. The CDR3 coding sequence is TGTGCCACGAAGCCCCGGGACTACAACACAGATACGCAGTATTTT.

The chain has TRBV6-2 or TRBV6-3 and TRBJ1-1; weak D call: TRBD1 (6 bases). Germline assignment: CDR1 MNHEY and CDR2 SVGEGT. V was trimmed by 6 bases and J by 3 bases, leaving 14 bases between them. The CDR3 sequence is 14 residues long. The DNA of the CDR3 is TGTGCCAGCAGCCTCAGGGAGGGGGACACTGAAGCTTTCTTT. Protein: CASSLREGDTEAFF.

This chain uses TRBV7-9 with TRBJ2-7; no clear D. Germline CDR1 is SEHNR and CDR2 is FQNEAQ (reference sequence). V lost 5 bases, J lost 2 bases, and 13 bases lay in between. The CDR3 extends over 14 amino acids. CDR3 residues: CASSPASQPYEQYF. The DNA of the CDR3 is TGTGCCAGCAGCCCCGCCAGCCAGCCCTACGAGCAGTACTTC.

The chain uses TRBV27 and TRBJ1-2; unclear D gene. Trimming took 6 bases from V and 3 from J, leaving 14 bases between them. The CDR3 sequence is 14 residues long. Germline lookup yields CDR1 MNHEY and CDR2 SMNVEV (reference sequence). The CDR3 here is CASREGSRDYGYTF. The CDR3 nucleotides read TGTGCCAGCAGAGAGGGTAGTCGCGACTATGGCTACACCTTC.